The 6 T cell receptor beta chains given below trace back to one sample, sequenced in a study of breast tumors, draining lymph nodes, adjacent tissues. TCRdb redid the calling of the multiplex PCR reads with MiXCR, one entry per CDR3 protein. The sample includes about 270,000 distinct CDR3 sequences, more than 30% seen only once; the top ten take 1.1%. Axillary draining lymph nodes of breast cancer patients supplied the node samples. Source material: axillary lymph node tissue. The receptors come from a female donor with breast cancer. Some clones in this sample may be carry-over from other donors' samples.

This clonotype was seen many times. The J gene is TRBJ2-1, the V gene TRBV20-1, with TRBD2 matching over 8 bases. This CDR3 has 15 amino acids. V trimming: 2 bases; J trimming: 4 bases; junction bases outside the gene matches: 7. Germline V CDR1 and CDR2: DFQATT, SNEGSKA (reference sequence). CDR3 in amino acids: CSARSLAGQYNEQFF. The CDR3 DNA reads as TGCAGTGCTAGATCTCTAGCGGGCCAATACAATGAGCAGTTCTTC.

This clonotype appeared many times. The rearrangement joins TRBV20-1 to TRBJ2-1; no clear D. CDR1 and CDR2 from the germline V gene are DFQATT and SNEGSKA (reference sequence). This CDR3 comprises 10 residues. V lost 6 bases, J lost 4 bases, and 4 bases lay in between. The CDR3 nucleotides read TGCAGTGCCGCGTACAATGAGCAGTTCTTC. Amino acid sequence: CSAAYNEQFF.

In its sample, this clonotype was seen many times. The rearrangement links TRBV10-1 to TRBJ2-1; no clear D. The CDR3 runs to 13 residues. The V gene's germline CDR1 is WNHNN and CDR2 SYGVQD (reference sequence). V was clipped by 3 bases and J by 4 bases, with 7 bases between them. The CDR3 DNA sequence: TGCGCCAGCAGTGATCAGACATACAATGAGCAGTTCTTC. Its protein product is CASSDQTYNEQFF.

Concerning this clonotype: Just one base apart from a much larger clone, this may be a read error. This rearrangement joins TRBV12-3 or TRBV12-4 to TRBJ2-1, with D maybe TRBD2 (6 bases). V lost 3 bases and J 8 bases, leaving 8 bases between the germline ends. The CDR3 is made up of 12 amino acids. CDR3: CASSLWEDEQFF. DNA for the CDR3: TGTGCCAGCAGTTTGTGGGAGGATGAGCAGTTCTTC.

This clonotype was detected ten times or more. The rearrangement uses TRBV13 and TRBJ2-1; D not resolved. CDR3 length: 11 amino acids. V shed 5 bases and J shed 5 bases, with 4 bases lying between them. The germline CDR1 and CDR2 sequences are PRHDT and FYEKMQ (reference sequence). For the CDR3, the DNA is TGTGCCAGCAGCGGTGACAATGAGCAGTTCTTC. Protein product: CASSGDNEQFF.

The DNA of the CDR3 is TGTGCCAGTAGATTTGGACAGGGGGCGTATGATGAGCAGTTCTTC. This sequence encodes CASRFGQGAYDEQFF. The chain links TRBV19 to TRBJ2-1; 11 bases align to TRBD1. Trimming removed 6 bases from V and 8 bases from J; junction bases left unmatched: 9. The CDR3 has 15 amino acids. Germline CDR1 LNHDA, CDR2 SQIVND (reference sequence).